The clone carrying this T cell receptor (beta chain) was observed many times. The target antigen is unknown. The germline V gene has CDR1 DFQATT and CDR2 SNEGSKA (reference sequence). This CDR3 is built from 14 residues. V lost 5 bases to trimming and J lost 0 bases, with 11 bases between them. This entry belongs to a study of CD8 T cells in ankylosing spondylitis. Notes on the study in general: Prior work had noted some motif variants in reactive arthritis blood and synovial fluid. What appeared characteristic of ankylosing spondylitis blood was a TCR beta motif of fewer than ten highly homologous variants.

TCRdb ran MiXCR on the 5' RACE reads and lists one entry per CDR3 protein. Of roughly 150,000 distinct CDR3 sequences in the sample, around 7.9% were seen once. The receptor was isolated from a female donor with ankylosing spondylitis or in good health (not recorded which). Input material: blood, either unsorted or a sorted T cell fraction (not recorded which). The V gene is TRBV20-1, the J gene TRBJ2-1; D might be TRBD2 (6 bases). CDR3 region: CSAGGRYSYNEQFF. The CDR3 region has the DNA TGCAGTGCTGGAGGGCGCTACTCCTACAATGAGCAGTTCTTC.